This T cell receptor beta chain was observed in a study of vaccination effects on CD4 cells after COVID-19. About the research overall: Post-vaccine draws lagged the second dose by a median of 72 days.

Clones were read by immunoSEQ multiplex PCR, and TCRdb kept only the in-frame ones, dropping some. The sample consists of 25,000 to 30,000 clones, around 67% of them appearing once. In germline, CDR1 is SNHLY, CDR2 FYNNEI. Trimming removed 7 bases at V and 4 bases at J, with 14 bases between. There are 14 residues in the CDR3. Study results and caveats: Small numbers of convalescent patients limited the study. It also lacked early post-infection timepoints.

Using viral peptide pools, the ViraFEST assay grew out antigen-specific CD4+ T cells prior to sequencing. Following 10 days of culture, CD4+ T cells were isolated. Vaccination of participants consisted of two doses of either the BNT162b2 or mRNA-1273 vaccine. According to the study, vaccine recipients showed no prior SARS-CoV-2 infection and negative nucleocapsid antibodies. IL-2 medium supplanted half the medium on days 3 and 7. This clone came up a few times. The antigen is undetermined. This sequence joins TRBV2 and TRBJ2-1, with a weak D call TRBD1 (6 bases). The TCR originated in a human donor who received a COVID-19 vaccine. Specimen: CD4+ T cells from PBMCs cultured with HCoV-229E spike peptides, collected after COVID-19 vaccination. The CDR3 region has the DNA TGTGCCAGCAAGGCAGGGGAGTTGTACAATGAGCAGTTCTTC. Translated, it gives CASKAGELYNEQFF.